This T cell receptor (beta chain) was sequenced during a study of blood T cell repertoires in COVID-19. As originally analysed: Nucleated cell number was recorded as an estimate derived from reference gene primer amplification. TCRdb's copy holds only in-frame clones and misses some; the assay was immunoSEQ multiplex PCR. V and J calls plus clone size are reproduced from that table; the DNA served to infer D and trimming. The data contain about 150,000 clones, roughly 80% of them singletons. With 4 bases clipped from V and 3 bases from J, the junction kept 2 bases outside the gene matches. CDR1 and CDR2 from the germline V gene are LGHDT and YNNKEL (reference sequence). The CDR3 sequence is 14 residues long.

Sequences were obtained from peripheral blood. The sequence came from a woman aged 55-70 years with acute or convalescent COVID-19. V is TRBV3-1 (or the pseudogene TRBV3-2) and J is TRBJ1-1, with 10 bases that match TRBD1. CDR3 coding DNA: TGTGCCAGCAGCCGACAGGGGGCTGACACTGAAGCTTTCTTT. Translation gives CASSRQGADTEAFF.